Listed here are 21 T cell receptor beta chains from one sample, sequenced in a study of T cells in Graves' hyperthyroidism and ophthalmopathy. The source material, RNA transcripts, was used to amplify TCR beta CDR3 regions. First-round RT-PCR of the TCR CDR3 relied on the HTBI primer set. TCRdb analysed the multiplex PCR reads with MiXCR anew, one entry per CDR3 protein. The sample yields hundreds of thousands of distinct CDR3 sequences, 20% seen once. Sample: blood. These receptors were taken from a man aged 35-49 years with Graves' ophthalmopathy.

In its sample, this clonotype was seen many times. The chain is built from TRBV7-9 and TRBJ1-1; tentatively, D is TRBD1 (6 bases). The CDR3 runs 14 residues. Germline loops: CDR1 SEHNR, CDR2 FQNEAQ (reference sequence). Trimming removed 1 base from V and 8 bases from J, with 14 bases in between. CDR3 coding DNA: TGTGCCAGCAGCTTAGAACAGGGAAATTTCGAAGCTTTCTTT. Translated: CASSLEQGNFEAFF. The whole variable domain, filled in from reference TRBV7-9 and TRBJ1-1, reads DTGVSQNPRHKITKRGQNVTFRCDPISEHNRLYWYRQTLGQGPEFLTYFQNEAQLEKSRLLSDRFSAERPKGSFSTLEIQRTEQGDSAMYLCASSLEQGNFEAFFGQGTRLTVV.

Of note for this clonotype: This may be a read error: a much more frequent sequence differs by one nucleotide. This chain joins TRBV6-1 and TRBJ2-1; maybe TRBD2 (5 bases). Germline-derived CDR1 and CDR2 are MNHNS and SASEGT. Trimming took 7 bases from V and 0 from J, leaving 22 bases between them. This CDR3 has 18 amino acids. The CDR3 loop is CASMQWLTGFSSYNEQFF. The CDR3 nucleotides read TGTGCCAGCATGCAGTGGCTTACGGGGTTTAGCTCCTACAATGAGCAGTTCTTC.

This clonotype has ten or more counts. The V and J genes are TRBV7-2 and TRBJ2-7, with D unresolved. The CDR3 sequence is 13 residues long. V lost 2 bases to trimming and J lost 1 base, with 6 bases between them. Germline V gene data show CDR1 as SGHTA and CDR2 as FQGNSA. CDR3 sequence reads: CASSLPTSYEQYF. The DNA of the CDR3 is TGTGCCAGCAGCTTACCCACTTCCTACGAGCAGTACTTC.

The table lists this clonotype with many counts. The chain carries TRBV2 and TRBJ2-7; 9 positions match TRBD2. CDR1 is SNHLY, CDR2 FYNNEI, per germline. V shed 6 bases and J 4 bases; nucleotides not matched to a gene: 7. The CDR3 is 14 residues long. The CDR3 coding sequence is TGTGCCAGCAGGCGGACTAGCGCGTCGTACGAGCAGTACTTC. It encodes CASRRTSASYEQYF.

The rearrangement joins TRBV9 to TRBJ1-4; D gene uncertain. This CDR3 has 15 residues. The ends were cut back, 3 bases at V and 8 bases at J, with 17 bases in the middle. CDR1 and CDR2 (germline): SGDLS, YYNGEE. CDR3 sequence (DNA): TGTGCCAGCAGCGCCACGGGCGGGTTAGGGGAAAAACTGTTTTTT. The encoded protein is CASSATGGLGEKLFF.

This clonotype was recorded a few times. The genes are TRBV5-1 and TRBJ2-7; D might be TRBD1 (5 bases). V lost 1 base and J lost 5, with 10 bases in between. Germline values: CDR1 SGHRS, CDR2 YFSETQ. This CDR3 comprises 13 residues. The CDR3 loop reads CASSLFDSNEQYF. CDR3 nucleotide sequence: TGCGCCAGCAGCTTGTTCGACAGTAACGAGCAGTACTTC. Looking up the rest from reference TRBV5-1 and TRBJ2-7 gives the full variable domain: KAGVTQTPRYLIKTRGQQVTLSCSPISGHRSVSWYQQTPGQGLQFLFEYFSETQRNKGNFPGRFSGRQFSNSRSEMNVSTLELGDSALYLCASSLFDSNEQYFGPGTRLTVT.

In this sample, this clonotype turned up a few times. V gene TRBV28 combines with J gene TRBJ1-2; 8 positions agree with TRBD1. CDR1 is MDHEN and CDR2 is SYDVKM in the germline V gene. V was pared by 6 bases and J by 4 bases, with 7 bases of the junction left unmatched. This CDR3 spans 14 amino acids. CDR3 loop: CASSSDRVSYGYTF. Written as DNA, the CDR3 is TGTGCCAGCAGCTCGGACAGGGTGAGCTATGGCTACACCTTC.

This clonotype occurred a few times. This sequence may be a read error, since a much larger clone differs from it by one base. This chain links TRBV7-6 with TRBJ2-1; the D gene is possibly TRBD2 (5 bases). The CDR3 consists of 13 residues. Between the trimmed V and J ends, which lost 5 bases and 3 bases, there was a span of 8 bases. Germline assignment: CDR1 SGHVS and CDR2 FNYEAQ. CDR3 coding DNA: TGTGCCAGCAGCCGACGGGGCTACAATGAGCAGTTCTTC. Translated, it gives CASSRRGYNEQFF.

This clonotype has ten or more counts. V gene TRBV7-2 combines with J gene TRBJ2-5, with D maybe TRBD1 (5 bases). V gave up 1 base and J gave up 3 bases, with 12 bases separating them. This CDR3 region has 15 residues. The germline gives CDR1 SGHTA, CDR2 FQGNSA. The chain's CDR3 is CASSLVVGAEETQYF. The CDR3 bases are TGTGCCAGCAGCTTAGTTGTAGGGGCCGAAGAGACCCAGTACTTC.

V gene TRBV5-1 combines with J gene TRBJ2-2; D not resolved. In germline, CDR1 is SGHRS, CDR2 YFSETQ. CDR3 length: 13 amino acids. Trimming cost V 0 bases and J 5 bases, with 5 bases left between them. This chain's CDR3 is CASSLETTGELFF. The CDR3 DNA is TGCGCCAGCAGCTTGGAGACTACCGGGGAGCTGTTTTTT.

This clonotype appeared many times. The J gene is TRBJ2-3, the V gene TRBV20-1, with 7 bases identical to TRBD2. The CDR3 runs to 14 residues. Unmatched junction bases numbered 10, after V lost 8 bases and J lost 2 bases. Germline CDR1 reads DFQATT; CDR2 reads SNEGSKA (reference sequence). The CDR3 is CSTSWGLHTDTQYF. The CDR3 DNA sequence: TGCAGTACTTCTTGGGGACTACACACAGATACGCAGTATTTT.

The CDR3 is CASSPTRFTDTQYF. The CDR3 DNA sequence: TGCGCCAGCAGCCCTACTAGATTCACAGATACGCAGTATTTT. The genes are TRBV4-1 and TRBJ2-3; D may be TRBD2 (5 bases). The CDR3 extends over 14 amino acids. Trimming took off 4 bases at V and 2 bases at J, with 10 bases between the two ends. CDR1 is MGHRA and CDR2 is YSYEKL in the germline V gene.

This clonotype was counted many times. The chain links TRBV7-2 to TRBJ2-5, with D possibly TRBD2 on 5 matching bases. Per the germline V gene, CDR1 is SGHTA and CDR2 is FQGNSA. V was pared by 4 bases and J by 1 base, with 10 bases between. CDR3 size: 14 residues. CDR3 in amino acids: CASSWTEVQETQYF. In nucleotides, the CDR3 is TGTGCCAGCAGCTGGACGGAGGTCCAAGAGACCCAGTACTTC.

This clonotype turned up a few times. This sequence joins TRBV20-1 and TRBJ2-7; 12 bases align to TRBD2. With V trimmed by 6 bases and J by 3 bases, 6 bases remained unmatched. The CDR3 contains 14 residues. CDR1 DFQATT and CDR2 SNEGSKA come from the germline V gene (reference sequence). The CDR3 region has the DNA TGCAGTGCCCAGACTAGCGGGGGCCGCTACGAGCAGTACTTC. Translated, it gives CSAQTSGGRYEQYF.

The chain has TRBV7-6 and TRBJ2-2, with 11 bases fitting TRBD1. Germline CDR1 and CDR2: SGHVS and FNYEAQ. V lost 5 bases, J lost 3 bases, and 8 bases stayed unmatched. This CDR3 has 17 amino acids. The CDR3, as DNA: TGTGCCAGCAGCATGCCTCCGGGACAGGGGGACACCGGGGAGCTGTTTTTT. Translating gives CASSMPPGQGDTGELFF.

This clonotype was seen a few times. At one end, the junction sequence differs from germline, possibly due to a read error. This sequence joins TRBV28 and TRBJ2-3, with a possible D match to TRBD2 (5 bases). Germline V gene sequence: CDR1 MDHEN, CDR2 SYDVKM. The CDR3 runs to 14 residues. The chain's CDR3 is CASSFRRSTDTQYF. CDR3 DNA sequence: TGTGCCAGCAGTTTTAGGAGGAGCACCGATACGCAGTATTTT. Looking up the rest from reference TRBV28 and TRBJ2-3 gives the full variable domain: DVKVTQSSRYLVKRTGEKVFLECVQDMDHENMFWYRQDPGLGLRLIYFSYDVKMKEKGDIPEGYSVSREKKERFSLILESASTNQTSMYLCASSFRRSTDTQYFGPGTRLTVL.

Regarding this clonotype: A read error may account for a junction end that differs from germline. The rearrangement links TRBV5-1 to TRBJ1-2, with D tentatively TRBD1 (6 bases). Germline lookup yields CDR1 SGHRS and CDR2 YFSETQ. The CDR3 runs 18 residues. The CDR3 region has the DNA TGTGCCAGCAGCTTGTTAGAGGGATTGGTGGACAGCTGGGGTGGCTACACCTTC. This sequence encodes CASSLLEGLVDSWGGYTF.

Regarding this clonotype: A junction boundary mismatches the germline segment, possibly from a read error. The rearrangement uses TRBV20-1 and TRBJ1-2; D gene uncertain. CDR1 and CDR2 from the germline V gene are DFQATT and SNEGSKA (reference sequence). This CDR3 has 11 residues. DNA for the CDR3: TGCAGTGCTAGAGCCAGCTATGGCCACACCTTC. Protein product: CSARASYGHTF.

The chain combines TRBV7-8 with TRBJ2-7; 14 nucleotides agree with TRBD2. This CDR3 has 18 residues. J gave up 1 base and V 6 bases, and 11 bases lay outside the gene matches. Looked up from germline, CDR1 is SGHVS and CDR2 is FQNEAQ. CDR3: CASSKPGLAGVKSYEQYF. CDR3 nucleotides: TGTGCCAGCAGTAAACCGGGACTAGCGGGGGTTAAGTCCTACGAGCAGTACTTC.

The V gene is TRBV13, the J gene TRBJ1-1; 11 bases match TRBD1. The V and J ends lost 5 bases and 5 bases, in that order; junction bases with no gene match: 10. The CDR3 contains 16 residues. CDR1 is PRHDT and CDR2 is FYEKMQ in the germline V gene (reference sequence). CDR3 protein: CASSARVGTGGTEAFF. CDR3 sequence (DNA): TGTGCCAGCAGCGCCCGGGTGGGGACAGGGGGGACTGAAGCTTTCTTT.

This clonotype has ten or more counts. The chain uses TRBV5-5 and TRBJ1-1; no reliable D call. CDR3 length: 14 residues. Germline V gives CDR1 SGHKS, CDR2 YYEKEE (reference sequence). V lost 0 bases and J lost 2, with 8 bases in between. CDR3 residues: CASSLVTANTEAFF. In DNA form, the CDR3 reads TGTGCCAGCAGCTTGGTTACAGCTAACACTGAAGCTTTCTTT.